One and the same sample provided the 10 T cell receptor beta chains below, sequenced in a study of T cells in Graves' hyperthyroidism and ophthalmopathy. Researchers took RNA transcripts and amplified the TCR beta CDR3 regions from them. Primed by the HTBI set, a first-round RT-PCR was run on the TCR CDR3. TCRdb analysed the multiplex PCR reads with MiXCR anew, one entry per CDR3 protein. Here the sample spans under 450,000 distinct CDR3 sequences, about 13% being singletons. Sequencing input: blood. The origin of the receptors is a man between 25 and 39 years old with Graves' hyperthyroidism that later progressed to Graves' ophthalmopathy.

The genes are TRBV29-1 and TRBJ2-2; either TRBD1 or TRBD2 may supply D (6 bases each). CDR1 is SQVTM, CDR2 ANQGSEA, per germline. CDR3 length: 14 residues. V was cut by 4 bases and J by 7 bases, with 16 bases left in between. CDR3 bases: TGCAGCGTTGTGGCCACGGGGGCGATCGGGGAGCTGTTTTTT. Its protein is CSVVATGAIGELFF.

CDR3 bases: TGCGCCAGCAGCGTGCCCAGGGGGATGAGGGGGGATAATGAAAAACTGTTTTTT. Protein sequence: CASSVPRGMRGDNEKLFF. The J gene is TRBJ1-4, the V gene TRBV5-1, with TRBD1 matching over 7 bases. Trimming cost V 4 bases and J 4 bases; bases outside gene matches: 16. Germline lookup yields CDR1 SGHRS and CDR2 YFSETQ. The CDR3 runs to 18 residues.

The gene calls are TRBV6-1 and TRBJ1-6; D might be TRBD1 (5 bases). The CDR3 consists of 18 residues. CDR1 MNHNS and CDR2 SASEGT come from the germline V gene. V lost 3 bases, J lost 0 bases, and 15 bases lay in between. The DNA of the CDR3 is TGTGCCAGCAGTGATGGGACTAGGCGAAGCTCCTATAATTCACCCCTCCACTTT. This encodes CASSDGTRRSSYNSPLHF.

The chain links TRBV6-2 or TRBV6-3 to TRBJ2-7; D call uncertain. CDR3 length: 14 residues. The V end was cut by 8 bases, the J end by 0 bases, with 14 bases between. The germline V gene encodes CDR1 MNHEY and CDR2 SVGEGT. The CDR3: CASSKKTASYEQYF. The CDR3 nucleotides read TGTGCCAGCTCAAAAAAGACGGCCTCCTACGAGCAGTACTTC.

This clonotype has more than one count but fewer than ten. The chain carries TRBV10-1 and TRBJ2-2; the D call may be TRBD1 or TRBD2 (5 bases each). Germline CDR1 and CDR2: WNHNN and SYGVQD (reference sequence). This CDR3 is 14 amino acids long. Trimming stripped 6 bases from V and 4 bases from J, with 12 bases between. CDR3: CASRGDGGTGELFF. In nucleotides, the CDR3 is TGCGCCAGCAGGGGAGATGGGGGCACCGGGGAGCTGTTTTTT.

In nucleotides, the CDR3 is TGTGCCAGCAGTTACTCGACGGGGTACTACGAGCAGTACTTC. Translated, it gives CASSYSTGYYEQYF. V is TRBV6-5 and J is TRBJ2-7; a possible D gene is TRBD2 (5 bases). This CDR3 spans 14 amino acids. The V end lost 0 bases, the J end lost 3 bases, and 9 bases lay between the germline ends. CDR1 and CDR2 from the germline V gene are MNHEY and SVGAGI.

This clonotype has a count of ten or more. This chain joins TRBV28 and TRBJ1-5; D remains ambiguous. The CDR3 runs 15 residues. Between the trimmed V and J ends, which lost 3 bases and 2 bases, there was a span of 11 bases. The germline V gene has CDR1 MDHEN and CDR2 SYDVKM. The CDR3 loop is CASSFIHFGNQPQHF. The CDR3 DNA sequence: TGTGCCAGCAGTTTTATACATTTTGGCAATCAGCCCCAGCATTTT.

The sample holds a few counts of this clonotype. V is TRBV5-1 and J is TRBJ2-7; D unresolved. Germline V gene data show CDR1 as SGHRS and CDR2 as YFSETQ. V was clipped by 4 bases and J by 0 bases, with 8 bases between them. CDR3 length: 13 amino acids. CDR3 residues: CASSLSTSYEQYF. The CDR3 DNA follows: TGCGCCAGCAGCCTCTCCACCTCCTACGAGCAGTACTTC.

The gene calls are TRBV29-1 and TRBJ2-5; TRBD1 matches at 9 bases. The ends lost 0 bases at V and 5 bases at J; junction bases unmatched: 7. There are 15 residues in the CDR3. Germline V lookup: CDR1 SQVTM, CDR2 ANQGSEA. The CDR3 DNA sequence: TGCAGCGTTGAAGATCCGGGACAGGGTCTTGAGACCCAGTACTTC. This encodes CSVEDPGQGLETQYF.

This clonotype occurred many times. This chain connects TRBV6-1 to TRBJ2-2, with TRBD1 identical over 7 bases. The CDR3 loop spans 15 amino acids. Germline trimming cut 6 bases from V and 4 bases from J; bases unmatched to any gene: 8. The germline V gene encodes CDR1 MNHNS and CDR2 SASEGT. CDR3 nucleotide sequence: TGTGCCAGCAGGCCGACAGGGTTGTTCACCGGGGAGCTGTTTTTT. It codes for CASRPTGLFTGELFF.